This T cell receptor beta chain is from a study of identical twins. One entry per CDR3 protein, called by TCRdb with MiXCR from the 5' RACE reads. The repertoire holds approximately 550,000 distinct CDR3 sequences, with 20% to 25% as singletons. The germline CDR1 and CDR2 sequences are DFQATT and SNEGSKA (reference sequence). Trimming shortened V by 3 bases and J by 2 bases, and 17 bases separated the two germline ends. CDR3 length equals 16 residues. The same data also contributed to another study, on yellow fever vaccine responses in identical twins.

This receptor was taken from a woman between 18 and 29 years old in good health. The chain couples TRBV20-1 to TRBJ2-1, with D possibly matching TRBD1 (6 bases). The sequencing sample was made of CD4+ T cells sorted from blood. CDR3 residues: CSARGDTSSTYNEQFF. The CDR3 nucleotides read TGCAGTGCTAGGGGGGACACTTCGTCAACCTACAATGAGCAGTTCTTC.